The entry below describes one T cell receptor beta chain. This CDR3 has 15 residues. Germline CDR1 and CDR2: SGHRS and YFSETQ. These data belong to a study of monozygotic twins with inflammatory bowel disease. Each sample's cDNA came from eight separate reactions. Following a re-call of the 5' RACE reads, TCRdb has one entry per CDR3 protein and lacks DNA. The table for this sample gives approximately 390,000 distinct CDR3 sequences. The receptor was isolated from a human donor with ulcerative colitis or Crohn's disease, or a healthy co-twin of an affected twin (not recorded which). The chain combines TRBV5-1 with TRBJ1-2. Sequences were obtained from blood. The CDR3 spells CASSLAIGPNYGYTF.